What follows are 23 T cell receptor beta chains derived from one specimen sequenced in a study of beta chain features in type 1 diabetes. Isolated RNA was reverse transcribed in full, so expressed TCRB transcripts were sequenced. Assay: immunoSEQ multiplex PCR; the TCRdb copy retains only in-frame clones and omits some. The sample records about 110,000 clones, around 40% being singletons. The sequenced material came from stem cell memory CD4+ T cells from blood. The receptors originated from a woman in her late teens or twenties in good health.

This chain uses TRBV5-1 with TRBJ2-1, with D unclear. CDR1 and CDR2 from the germline V gene are SGHRS and YFSETQ. The CDR3 sequence is 14 residues long. V dropped 3 bases and J dropped 4 bases, with 11 bases sitting between them. Here the CDR3 DNA reads TGCGCCAGCAGCTCCGGCGGATTGTACAATGAGCAGTTCTTC. Its translation is CASSSGGLYNEQFF.

The V call is TRBV21-1, the J call TRBJ1-5; the D call TRBD1 from the table was never checked on the DNA. TRBV21-1 is flagged as a pseudogene. The CDR3 covers 15 residues. CDR3 DNA: TGTGCCAGCAACCCAGGGCCCGATAGCAATCAGCCCCAGCATTTT. Protein: CASNPGPDSNQPQHF.

The chain uses TRBV7-2 and TRBJ2-7; 9 bases fit TRBD2. The CDR3 contains 16 residues. J gave up 6 bases and V 1 base, and 10 bases lay outside the gene matches. Germline V lookup: CDR1 SGHTA, CDR2 FQGNSA. The CDR3 nucleotides are TGTGCCAGCAGCTTAGGTGCTAGCGGGAATAGAGGCGAGCAGTACTTC. Its protein product is CASSLGASGNRGEQYF.

In its sample, this clone was seen a few times. The CDR3 DNA is TGTGCCAGCAGCTTAGCAGCGCGAAGCCACAATGAGCAGTTCTTC. Translation gives CASSLAARSHNEQFF. The V call is TRBV11-2, the J call TRBJ2-1; D unresolved. CDR1 and CDR2 (germline): SGHAT, FQNNGV. V was pared by 1 base and J by 5 bases, with 12 bases between. This CDR3 comprises 15 residues.

This clone came up a few times. This sequence joins TRBV6-5 and TRBJ2-7; TRBD2 is a possible D gene (5 bases). The V and J ends lost 6 bases and 5 bases respectively, with 17 bases between them. The length of the CDR3 is 14 residues. Germline CDR1 reads MNHEY; CDR2 reads SVGAGI. DNA of the CDR3: TGTGCCAGCAGCTGGGATGGGAGAGTCAACGAGCAGTACTTC. Its protein is CASSWDGRVNEQYF.

About this clone itself: The junction shows a germline mismatch at one end, possibly a read error. The chain combines TRBV6-1 with TRBJ2-7, with 14 bases lining up with TRBD2. CDR3 length: 12 amino acids. Germline CDR1 is MNHNS and CDR2 is SASEGT. CDR3: CASSGLAGGLAF. CDR3 in DNA: TGTGCCAGCAGTGGACTAGCGGGAGGGTTAGCGTTC.

The chain recombines TRBV28 with TRBJ2-7; tentative D call: TRBD2 (6 bases). Trimming took 4 bases from V and 1 from J, leaving 8 bases between them. CDR3 length: 13 residues. CDR1 is MDHEN and CDR2 is SYDVKM in the germline V gene. For the CDR3, the DNA is TGTGCCAGCAGTTGGGGGGTTTCCTACGAGCAGTACTTC. The encoded protein is CASSWGVSYEQYF.

This clone was counted a few times. V usage is TRBV29-1 and J usage is TRBJ2-1, with TRBD1 identical over 9 bases. The CDR3 has 13 amino acids. Per the germline V gene, CDR1 is SQVTM and CDR2 is ANQGSEA. Unmatched junction bases numbered 4, after V lost 8 bases and J lost 2 bases. In DNA, the CDR3 is TGCAGCTTTAGACAGGGGGCCTACAATGAGCAGTTCTTC. Amino acids: CSFRQGAYNEQFF.

The chain uses TRBV15 and TRBJ2-5; perhaps TRBD2 as D (6 bases). The J call may be wrong; the DNA end is better matched by TRBJ2-7. The CDR3 totals 14 residues. Per the germline V gene, CDR1 is LNHNV and CDR2 is YYDKDF (reference sequence). The CDR3 bases are TGTGCCACCAGCAGATCGGGACGGGAGTACGAGCAGTACTTC. As protein: CATSRSGREYEQYF.

The genes are TRBV2 and TRBJ1-5, with D possibly TRBD1 on 6 matching bases. This CDR3 is 16 amino acids long. Trimming shortened V by 8 bases and J by 2 bases, and 19 bases separated the two germline ends. Germline CDR1 and CDR2: SNHLY and FYNNEI. CDR3 protein: CASEAQTGIGNQPQHF. In nucleotides, the CDR3 is TGTGCCAGCGAGGCCCAGACAGGAATTGGCAATCAGCCCCAGCATTTT.

This clone was observed a handful of times. This rearrangement joins TRBV29-1 to TRBJ2-1; 8 bases are shared with TRBD2. CDR1 SQVTM and CDR2 ANQGSEA come from the germline V gene. There are 15 residues in the CDR3. V lost 4 bases and J lost 1; bases outside the gene matches: 6. As DNA, the CDR3 is TGCAGCGTTGCGAGCGGGAGTAAGTCCTACAATGAGCAGTTCTTC. Its protein product is CSVASGSKSYNEQFF.

In its sample, this clone was seen a few times. The V and J genes are TRBV11-2 and TRBJ2-1; D might be TRBD1 (5 bases). V gave up 2 bases and J gave up 4 bases, with 9 bases separating them. The CDR3 length is 14 residues. CDR1 SGHAT and CDR2 FQNNGV come from the germline V gene. As DNA, the CDR3 is TGTGCCAGCAGCTTACAGACAGCATACAATGAGCAGTTCTTC. It encodes CASSLQTAYNEQFF. Using reference TRBV11-2 and TRBJ2-1 for the parts outside the CDR3, the full variable domain is EAGVAQSPRYKIIEKRQSVAFWCNPISGHATLYWYQQILGQGPKLLIQFQNNGVVDDSQLPKDRFSAERLKGVDSTLKIQPAKLEDSAVYLCASSLQTAYNEQFFGPGTRLTVL.

Here the CDR3 reads CATSRGLGYNEQFF. CDR3 nucleotides: TGTGCCACCAGCAGGGGACTAGGTTACAATGAGCAGTTCTTC. The rearrangement uses TRBV15 and TRBJ2-1; 8 bases map to TRBD2. The V and J ends lost 3 bases and 4 bases, in that order; junction bases with no gene match: 2. The CDR3 has 14 residues. Germline CDR1 LNHNV, CDR2 YYDKDF (reference sequence). The full variable domain, with the rest looked up from reference TRBV15 and TRBJ2-1, is DAMVIQNPRYQVTQFGKPVTLSCSQTLNHNVMYWYQQKSSQAPKLLFHYYDKDFNNEADTPDNFQSRRPNTSFCFLDIRSPGLGDTAMYLCATSRGLGYNEQFFGPGTRLTVL.

This clone was counted only a few times. The J gene is TRBJ2-2, the V gene TRBV27; D ambiguous. V lost 3 bases, J lost 6 bases, and 5 bases lay in between. This CDR3 region has 12 residues. The germline V gene has CDR1 MNHEY and CDR2 SMNVEV (reference sequence). The CDR3 DNA is TGTGCCAGCAGTTTCGGTGCCGGGGAGCTGTTTTTT. This translates into CASSFGAGELFF.

This clone was observed a few times. The rearrangement uses TRBV11-1 and TRBJ2-7; 7 bases line up with TRBD2. CDR1 and CDR2 from the germline V gene are SGHAT and FQDESV (reference sequence). V was clipped by 1 base and J by 0 bases; unmatched bases: 3. The CDR3 loop spans 15 amino acids. This chain's CDR3 is CASSLERGDSYEQYF. In DNA, the CDR3 is TGTGCCAGCAGCTTAGAGCGGGGAGACTCCTACGAGCAGTACTTC.

This chain uses TRBV18 with TRBJ2-3; a weak D match, TRBD2 (6 bases). This CDR3 comprises 16 residues. The V gene's germline CDR1 is KGHSH and CDR2 LQKENI. V dropped 4 bases and J dropped 0 bases, with 14 bases sitting between them. DNA for the CDR3: TGTGCCAGCTCACTTCGACTAGGCCCTAGCACAGATACGCAGTATTTT. Its translation is CASSLRLGPSTDTQYF.

The gene calls are TRBV5-1 and TRBJ2-1, with D perhaps TRBD2 (6 bases). The CDR3 consists of 14 residues. The V and J ends lost 5 bases and 7 bases respectively, with 16 bases between them. CDR1 and CDR2 (germline): SGHRS, YFSETQ. For the CDR3, the DNA is TGCGCCAGCAGACCGGCTAGCGCTGTGAATGAGCAGTTCTTC. The encoded protein is CASRPASAVNEQFF.

This rearrangement joins TRBV18 to TRBJ2-7, with 10 bases aligning to TRBD2. Germline trimming cut 6 bases from V and 5 bases from J; bases unmatched to any gene: 13. This CDR3 is built from 16 residues. Germline loops: CDR1 KGHSH, CDR2 LQKENI. The CDR3 sequence is CASSRASGSRNHEQYF. CDR3 nucleotide sequence: TGTGCCAGCTCGCGGGCTAGCGGGAGCCGGAACCACGAGCAGTACTTC.

The CDR3: CASLTGPFSGANVLTF. The CDR3 DNA reads TGTGCCAGTTTGACAGGGCCTTTCTCTGGGGCCAACGTCCTGACTTTC. This chain links TRBV7-9 with TRBJ2-6; 7 nucleotides agree with TRBD1. The V gene end was trimmed by 9 bases and the J gene end by 0 bases; junction bases not matched to a gene: 8. The CDR3 has 16 residues. CDR1 and CDR2 from the germline V gene are SEHNR and FQNEAQ (reference sequence).

This chain uses TRBV5-1 with TRBJ2-1; possibly TRBD1 for D (6 bases). Trimming pared 4 bases from V and 8 bases from J, leaving 16 bases between. The germline CDR1 and CDR2 sequences are SGHRS and YFSETQ. This CDR3 is built from 14 residues. The CDR3 coding sequence is TGCGCCAGCAGCCCACCACTCGCAGGGGATGAGCAGTTCTTC. This gives the protein CASSPPLAGDEQFF.

V gene TRBV7-9 combines with J gene TRBJ2-3, with D unclear. This CDR3 has 14 residues. V was pared by 8 bases and J by 0 bases, with 12 bases between. CDR1 and CDR2 (germline): SEHNR, FQNEAQ (reference sequence). The CDR3 DNA reads TGTGCCAGCCCTCAAAGCCTAAGCACAGATACGCAGTATTTT. Translated, it gives CASPQSLSTDTQYF.

The genes are TRBV5-1 and TRBJ2-5; D unresolved. V was trimmed by 0 bases and J by 5 bases, leaving 5 bases between them. The CDR3 consists of 12 residues. Germline loops: CDR1 SGHRS, CDR2 YFSETQ. CDR3 sequence (DNA): TGCGCCAGCAGCTTGGCGAGTGAGACCCAGTACTTC. Translation: CASSLASETQYF.

The chain links TRBV9 to TRBJ1-1, with D uncertain. The CDR3 sequence is 12 residues long. Germline V gene lookup returns CDR1 SGDLS and CDR2 YYNGEE. Deletions cut 4 bases from V and 8 bases from J, with 12 bases between. The CDR3: CASSSPGFEAFF. CDR3 nucleotide sequence: TGTGCCAGCAGCTCCCCGGGATTCGAAGCTTTCTTT.